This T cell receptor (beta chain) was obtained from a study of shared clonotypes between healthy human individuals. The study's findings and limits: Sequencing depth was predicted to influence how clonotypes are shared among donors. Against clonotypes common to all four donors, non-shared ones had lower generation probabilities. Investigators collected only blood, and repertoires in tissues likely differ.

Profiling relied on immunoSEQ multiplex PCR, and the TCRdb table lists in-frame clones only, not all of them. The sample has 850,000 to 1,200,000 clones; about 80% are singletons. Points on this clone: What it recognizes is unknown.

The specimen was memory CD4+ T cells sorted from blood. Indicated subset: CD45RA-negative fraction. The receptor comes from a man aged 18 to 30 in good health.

CDR3 DNA: TGTGCCAGCAGCCAACAAATCGACAGGTTCTCCTACGAGCAGTACTTC. It is translated as CASSQQIDRFSYEQYF. The rearrangement uses TRBV11-2 and TRBJ2-7; D is possibly TRBD1 (6 bases). This CDR3 is 16 amino acids long. With 5 bases removed from V and 0 bases from J, the gap between germline ends came to 17 bases. Germline V lookup: CDR1 SGHAT, CDR2 FQNNGV.